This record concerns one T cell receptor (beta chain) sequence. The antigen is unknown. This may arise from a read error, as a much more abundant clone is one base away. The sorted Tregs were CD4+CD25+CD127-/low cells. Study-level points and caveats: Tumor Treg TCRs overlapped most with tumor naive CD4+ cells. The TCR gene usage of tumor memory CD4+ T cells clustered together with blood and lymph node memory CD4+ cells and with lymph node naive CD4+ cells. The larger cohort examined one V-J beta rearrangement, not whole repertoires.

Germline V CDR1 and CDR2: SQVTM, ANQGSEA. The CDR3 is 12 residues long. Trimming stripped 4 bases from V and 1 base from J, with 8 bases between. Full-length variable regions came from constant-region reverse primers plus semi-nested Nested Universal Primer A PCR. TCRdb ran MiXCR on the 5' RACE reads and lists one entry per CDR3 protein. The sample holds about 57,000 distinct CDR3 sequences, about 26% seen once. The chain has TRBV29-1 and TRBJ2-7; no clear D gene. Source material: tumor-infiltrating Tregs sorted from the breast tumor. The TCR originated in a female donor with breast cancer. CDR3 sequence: CSVGNTSYEQYF. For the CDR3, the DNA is TGCAGCGTTGGAAACACGTCCTACGAGCAGTACTTC.